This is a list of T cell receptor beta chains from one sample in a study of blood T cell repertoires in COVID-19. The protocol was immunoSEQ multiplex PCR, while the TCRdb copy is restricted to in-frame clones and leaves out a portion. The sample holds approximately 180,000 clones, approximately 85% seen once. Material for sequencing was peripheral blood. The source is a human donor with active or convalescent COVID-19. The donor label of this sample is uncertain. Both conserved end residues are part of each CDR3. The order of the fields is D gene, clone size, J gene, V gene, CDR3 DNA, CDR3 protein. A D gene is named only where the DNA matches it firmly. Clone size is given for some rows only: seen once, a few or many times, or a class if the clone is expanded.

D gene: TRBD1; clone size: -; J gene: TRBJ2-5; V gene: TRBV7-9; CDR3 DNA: TGTGCCAGCAGCTCTAGGACAGGGGAGACCCAGTACTTC; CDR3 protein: CASSSRTGETQYF
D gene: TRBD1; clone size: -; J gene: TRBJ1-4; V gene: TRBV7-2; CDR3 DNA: TGTGCCAGCAGCCCGGACAGGGGCCGGCGTGAAAAACTGTTTTTT; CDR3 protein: CASSPDRGRREKLFF
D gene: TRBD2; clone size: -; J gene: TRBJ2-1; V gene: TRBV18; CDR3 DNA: TGTGCCAGCTCACCCCAAGGGGCTAGCGGGAGGAGGAGTGAGCAGTTCTTC; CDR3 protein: CASSPQGASGRRSEQFF
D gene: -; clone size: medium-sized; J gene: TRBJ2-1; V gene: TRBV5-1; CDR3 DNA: TGCGCCAGCAGCCCCGGGGGTAGCGGCTCCTACAATGAGCAGTTCTTC; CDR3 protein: CASSPGGSGSYNEQFF
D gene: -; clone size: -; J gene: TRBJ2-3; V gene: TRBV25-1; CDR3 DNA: TGTGCCAGCAGTGAATCTGGAGGGTTAGAAGATACGCAGTATTTT; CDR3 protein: CASSESGGLEDTQYF
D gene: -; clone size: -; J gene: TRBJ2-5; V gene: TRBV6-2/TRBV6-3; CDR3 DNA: TGTGCCAGCAGCCTAACCCTAGCCACGTCCGAGACCCAGTACTTC; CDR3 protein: CASSLTLATSETQYF
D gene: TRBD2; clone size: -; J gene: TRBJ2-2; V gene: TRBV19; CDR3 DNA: TGTGCCAGTAGTCCCTTTTGGGAGGGCCGAACCGGGGAGCTGTTTTTT; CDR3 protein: CASSPFWEGRTGELFF
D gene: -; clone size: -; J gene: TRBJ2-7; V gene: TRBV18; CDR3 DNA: TGTGCCAGCTCACCGATTTCAGGGGGCGGTAGCGGGAGCTCCTACGAGCAGTACTTC; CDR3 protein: CASSPISGGGSGSSYEQYF
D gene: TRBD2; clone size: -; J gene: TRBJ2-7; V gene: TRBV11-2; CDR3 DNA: TGTGCCAGCAGCCCCCTGGCGGGAGGGGTATGGGAGCAGTACTTC; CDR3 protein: CASSPLAGGVWEQYF
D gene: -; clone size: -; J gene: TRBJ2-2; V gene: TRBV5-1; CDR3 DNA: TGCGCCAGCAGCTTGGAGGTGCGGGGCACCGGGGAGCTGTTTTTT; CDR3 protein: CASSLEVRGTGELFF
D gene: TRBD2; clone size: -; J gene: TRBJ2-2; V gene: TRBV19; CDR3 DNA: TGTGCCAGTAGTGCGTCCGGGGGGGCTGGCGGGGAGCTGTTTTTT; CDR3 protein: CASSASGGAGGELFF
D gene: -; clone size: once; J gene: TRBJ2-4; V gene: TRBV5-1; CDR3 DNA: TGCGCCAGCAGCTTCCCAGACATCGCAAACATTCAGTACTTC; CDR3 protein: CASSFPDIANIQYF
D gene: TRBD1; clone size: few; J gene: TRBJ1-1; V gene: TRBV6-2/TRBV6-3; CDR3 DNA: TGTGCCAGCAGTTACCGGGGACAGGATGGTACTGAAGCTTTCTTT; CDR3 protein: CASSYRGQDGTEAFF
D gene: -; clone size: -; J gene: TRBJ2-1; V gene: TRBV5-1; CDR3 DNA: TGCGCCAGCAGCTCCGTCTCTAGCTACAATGAGCAGTTCTTC; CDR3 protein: CASSSVSSYNEQFF
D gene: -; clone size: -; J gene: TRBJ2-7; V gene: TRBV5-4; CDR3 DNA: TGTGCCAGCTCCCCCCCGGCAGGGGCCGAGCAGTACTTC; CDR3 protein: CASSPPAGAEQYF
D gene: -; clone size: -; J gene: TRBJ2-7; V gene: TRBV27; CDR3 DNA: TGTGCCAGCAGTCGAAAGCCTTACGAGCAGTACTTC; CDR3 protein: CASSRKPYEQYF
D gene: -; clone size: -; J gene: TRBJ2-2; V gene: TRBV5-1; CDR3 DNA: TGCGCCAGCAGCTTGGGGTCAGGGGTCGGAACCGGGGAGCTGTTTTTT; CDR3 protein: CASSLGSGVGTGELFF